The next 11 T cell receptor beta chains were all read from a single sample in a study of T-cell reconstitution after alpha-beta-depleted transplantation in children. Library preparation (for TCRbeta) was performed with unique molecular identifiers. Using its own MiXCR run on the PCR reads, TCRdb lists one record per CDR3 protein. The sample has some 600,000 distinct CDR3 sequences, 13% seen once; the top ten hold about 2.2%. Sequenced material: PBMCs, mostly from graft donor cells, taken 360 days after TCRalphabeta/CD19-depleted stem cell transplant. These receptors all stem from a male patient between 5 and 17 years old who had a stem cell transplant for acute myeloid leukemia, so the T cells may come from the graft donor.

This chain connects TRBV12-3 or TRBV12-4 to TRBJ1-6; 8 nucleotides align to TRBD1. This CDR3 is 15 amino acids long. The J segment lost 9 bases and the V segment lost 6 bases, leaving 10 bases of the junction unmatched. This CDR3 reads CASSPRTGSISPLHF. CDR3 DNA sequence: TGTGCCAGCAGCCCAAGGACAGGGTCGATTTCACCCCTCCACTTT.

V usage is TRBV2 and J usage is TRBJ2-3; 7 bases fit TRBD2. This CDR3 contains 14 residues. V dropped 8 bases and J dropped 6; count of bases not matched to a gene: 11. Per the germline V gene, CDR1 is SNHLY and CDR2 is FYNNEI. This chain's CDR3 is CASPGEGWGDTQYF. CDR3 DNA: TGTGCCAGCCCTGGGGAGGGCTGGGGGGATACGCAGTATTTT.

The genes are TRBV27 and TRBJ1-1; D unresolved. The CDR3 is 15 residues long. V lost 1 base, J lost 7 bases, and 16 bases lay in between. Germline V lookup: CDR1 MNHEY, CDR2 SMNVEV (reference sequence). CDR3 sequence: CASSLWASPRGEAFF. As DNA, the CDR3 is TGTGCCAGCAGTTTATGGGCCTCCCCACGGGGTGAAGCTTTCTTT.

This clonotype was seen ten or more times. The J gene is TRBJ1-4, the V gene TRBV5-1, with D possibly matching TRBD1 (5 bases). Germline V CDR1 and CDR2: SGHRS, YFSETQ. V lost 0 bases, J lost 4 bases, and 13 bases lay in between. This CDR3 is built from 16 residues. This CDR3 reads CASSLGAGLSNEKLFF. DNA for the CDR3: TGCGCCAGCAGCTTGGGAGCAGGGCTCAGTAATGAAAAACTGTTTTTT.

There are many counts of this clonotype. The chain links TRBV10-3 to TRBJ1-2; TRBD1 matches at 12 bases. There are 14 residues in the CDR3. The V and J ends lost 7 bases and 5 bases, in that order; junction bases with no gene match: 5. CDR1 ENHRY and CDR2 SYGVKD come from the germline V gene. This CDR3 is CAITPGQGAYGYTF. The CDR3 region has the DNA TGTGCCATCACCCCGGGACAGGGGGCTTATGGCTACACCTTC.

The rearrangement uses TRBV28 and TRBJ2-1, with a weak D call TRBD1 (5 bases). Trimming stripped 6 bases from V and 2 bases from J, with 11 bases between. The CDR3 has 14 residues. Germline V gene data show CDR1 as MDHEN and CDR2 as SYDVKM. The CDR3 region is CASSPRVTYNEQFF. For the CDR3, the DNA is TGTGCCAGCAGCCCCAGGGTTACCTACAATGAGCAGTTCTTC.

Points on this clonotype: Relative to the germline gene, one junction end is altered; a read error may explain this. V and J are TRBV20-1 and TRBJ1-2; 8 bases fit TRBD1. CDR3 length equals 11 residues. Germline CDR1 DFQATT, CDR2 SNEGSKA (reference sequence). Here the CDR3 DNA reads TGCAGTCCTAGGACAGGGAATGGCTACACCTTC. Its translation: CSPRTGNGYTF.

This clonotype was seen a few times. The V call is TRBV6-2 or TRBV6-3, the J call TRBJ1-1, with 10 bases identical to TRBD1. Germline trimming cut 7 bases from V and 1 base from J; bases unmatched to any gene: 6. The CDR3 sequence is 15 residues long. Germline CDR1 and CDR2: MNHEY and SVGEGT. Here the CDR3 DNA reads TGTGCCAGCACCAACCGGGACAGGGGGAACACTGAAGCTTTCTTT. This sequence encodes CASTNRDRGNTEAFF.

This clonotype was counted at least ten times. The CDR3 sequence: CASSSPGQLYEQYF. CDR3 in DNA: TGCGCCAGCAGCTCGCCGGGACAGCTTTACGAGCAGTACTTC. V gene TRBV5-1 combines with J gene TRBJ2-7; 7 nucleotides line up with TRBD1. CDR3 size: 14 residues. V shed 3 bases and J 4 bases; nucleotides not matched to a gene: 7. Germline values: CDR1 SGHRS, CDR2 YFSETQ.

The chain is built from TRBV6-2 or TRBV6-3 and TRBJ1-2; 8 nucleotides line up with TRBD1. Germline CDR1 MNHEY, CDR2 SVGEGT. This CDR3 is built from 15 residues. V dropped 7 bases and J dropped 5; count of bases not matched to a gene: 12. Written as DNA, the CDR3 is TGTGCCAGCATCATGGGGGACAGGCCTTATTATGGCTACACCTTC. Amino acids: CASIMGDRPYYGYTF.

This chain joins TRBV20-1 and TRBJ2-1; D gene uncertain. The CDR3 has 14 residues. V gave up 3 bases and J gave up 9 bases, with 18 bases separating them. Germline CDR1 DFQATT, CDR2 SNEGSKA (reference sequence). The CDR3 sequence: CSASLRSTLGEQFF. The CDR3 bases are TGCAGTGCTAGTTTGCGGAGCACCTTGGGTGAGCAGTTCTTC.